Given below is one T cell receptor (beta chain) in context. This entry belongs to a study of blood T cell repertoires in COVID-19. In the study overall: Samples taken during acute and convalescent COVID-19 were collected in the United States, Italy and Spain. T cells, B-cell-depleted T cells, or PBMCs provided the cDNA or gDNA that served as material.

As originally analysed: Estimation of nucleated cell counts relied on the amplification of reference gene primers. Profiled with immunoSEQ multiplex PCR; TCRdb holds only in-frame clones, not every one. That table gives V, J and clone size, and the DNA gave D and trimming. Among 99,000 or so clones listed, 80% to 90% were seen once. The sequence was collected from a woman aged 65 to 85 with acute or convalescent COVID-19. The sequencing input was peripheral blood.

CDR3 amino acids: CASSIVGGTEAFF. DNA of the CDR3: TGTGCCAGTAGTATAGTCGGGGGGACTGAAGCTTTCTTT. V and J are TRBV19 and TRBJ1-1; TRBD1 is a possible D gene (5 bases). Per the germline V gene, CDR1 is LNHDA and CDR2 is SQIVND (reference sequence). With 1 base removed from V and 5 bases from J, the gap between germline ends came to 8 bases. The CDR3 contains 13 residues.